This TCR beta chain came from a study of blood T cell repertoires in COVID-19. Repertoires were generated with immunoSEQ multiplex PCR, while TCRdb's copy carries only in-frame clones and drops some. This repertoire shows roughly 180,000 clones, 81% found once; its top ten account for about 5%. The participants were between about 18 and 100 years old and came from 24 US areas. Deletions cut 5 bases from V and 4 bases from J, with 14 bases between. This CDR3 region has 14 residues. Germline lookup yields CDR1 SNHLY and CDR2 FYNNEI. This receptor was identified in a woman in her thirties or forties with acute COVID-19. This chain uses TRBV2 with TRBJ2-5; a weak D match, TRBD1 (5 bases). Sample: PBMCs or T cells enriched from blood (not recorded which). The DNA of the CDR3 is TGTGCCAGCAGTCGCGACAGCATAGCAGAGACCCAGTACTTC. Amino acids: CASSRDSIAETQYF.